These 26 T cell receptor beta chains originate from one sample sequenced in a study of CD8+ T cells in alopecia areata. Isolated RNA was reverse transcribed into cDNA used as the sequencing template. Produced via immunoSEQ multiplex PCR; TCRdb's table is partial and in-frame only. Of under 250,000 clones listed, around three fifths are singletons. The treatment here: oral pan-JAK inhibitor, 5-10 mg twice daily. The sample in question was CD4+ T cells sorted from blood, obtained at week 4, from a patient treated with tofacitinib. The receptors shown here come from a human donor with alopecia areata.

The V gene is TRBV5-4, the J gene TRBJ2-5, with unresolved D. Trimming removed 1 base from V and 5 bases from J, with 12 bases in between. The CDR3 runs to 14 residues. Germline CDR1 is SGHNT and CDR2 is YYREEE (reference sequence). CDR3 protein: CASSLTSRVETQYF. The DNA for the CDR3 is TGTGCCAGCAGCTTGACATCTAGGGTGGAGACCCAGTACTTC.

This chain links TRBV15 with TRBJ2-2; D not certain. The germline gives CDR1 LNHNV, CDR2 YYDKDF (reference sequence). Between the trimmed V and J ends, which lost 0 bases and 6 bases, there was a span of 2 bases. The CDR3 has 12 amino acids. CDR3 sequence: CATSREAGELFF. The CDR3 DNA reads as TGTGCCACCAGCAGAGAGGCCGGGGAGCTGTTTTTT.

The chain couples TRBV6-5 to TRBJ1-6; D is unclear. Germline V gene sequence: CDR1 MNHEY, CDR2 SVGAGI. V was trimmed by 1 base and J by 9 bases, leaving 13 bases between them. This CDR3 region has 15 residues. Here the CDR3 reads CASSYLGPKGSPLHF. The DNA of the CDR3 is TGTGCCAGCAGTTACTTGGGCCCCAAGGGTTCACCCCTCCACTTT.

This clone was seen only a few times. The rearrangement uses TRBV14 and TRBJ2-3, with D perhaps TRBD2 (5 bases). Germline CDR1 is SGHDN and CDR2 is FVKESK. The V and J ends lost 3 bases and 2 bases respectively, with 15 bases between them. The CDR3 is 16 residues long. The CDR3 nucleotides are TGTGCCAGCAGCCACTCCAGACTAAGGGACACAGATACGCAGTATTTT. As protein: CASSHSRLRDTDTQYF.

Concerning this clone itself: Other DNA sequences of this sample code for an identical CDR3. The gene calls are TRBV18 and TRBJ1-2; D uncertain. The CDR3 is made up of 13 amino acids. Trimming left V 2 bases short and J 3 bases short, with 7 bases between. Germline V gene data show CDR1 as KGHSH and CDR2 as LQKENI. Written as DNA, the CDR3 is TGTGCCAGCTCACCAGGGAGTGACTATGGCTACACCTTC. It yields the protein CASSPGSDYGYTF.

This sequence joins TRBV30 and TRBJ1-2, with no clear D. Germline CDR1 is GTSNPN and CDR2 is SVGIG (reference sequence). The V end was cut by 3 bases, the J end by 4 bases, with 9 bases between. This CDR3 contains 12 residues. The CDR3 reads CAWRKGTYGYTF. The CDR3 DNA reads TGTGCCTGGAGAAAGGGAACCTATGGCTACACCTTC.

V and J are TRBV28 and TRBJ1-2, with D uncertain. Trimming removed 2 bases at V and 1 base at J, with 5 bases between. Germline V gene sequence: CDR1 MDHEN, CDR2 SYDVKM. CDR3 length: 13 amino acids. CDR3 nucleotides: TGTGCCAGCAGTTTAGGGGATAACTATGGCTACACCTTC. Its translation is CASSLGDNYGYTF.

The V and J genes are TRBV20-1 and TRBJ1-2; D ambiguous. This CDR3 region has 11 residues. With 4 bases removed from V and 8 bases from J, the gap between germline ends came to 11 bases. CDR1 is DFQATT, CDR2 SNEGSKA, per germline (reference sequence). This CDR3 is CSANTQPGYTF. The CDR3 nucleotides are TGCAGTGCTAACACCCAACCGGGCTACACCTTC.

The chain has TRBV30 and TRBJ2-1; D might be TRBD2 (7 bases). The CDR3 length is 16 residues. Trimming stripped 0 bases from V and 5 bases from J, with 17 bases between. Germline-derived CDR1 and CDR2 are GTSNPN and SVGIG (reference sequence). The CDR3 here is CAWSVLRAGANNEQFF. The CDR3 DNA is TGTGCCTGGAGTGTATTAAGGGCGGGGGCCAACAATGAGCAGTTCTTC.

The chain uses TRBV29-1 and TRBJ2-5, with D possibly matching TRBD2 (6 bases). CDR1 is SQVTM and CDR2 is ANQGSEA in the germline V gene. The CDR3 is 13 amino acids. V lost 8 bases and J lost 3, with 16 bases in between. CDR3 residues: CSSRPGGKETQYF. DNA for the CDR3: TGCAGCTCCCGCCCTGGGGGGAAAGAGACCCAGTACTTC.

This clone occurred many times. V and J are TRBV2 and TRBJ2-5; D assignment may be TRBD1 or TRBD2 (6 bases each). The CDR3 is 12 residues long. The V end lost 6 bases, the J end lost 5 bases, and 10 bases lay between the germline ends. Germline CDR1 is SNHLY and CDR2 is FYNNEI. The CDR3 reads CASSQGGETQYF. The CDR3 bases are TGTGCCAGCAGCCAAGGGGGGGAGACCCAGTACTTC.

This clone is a singleton in its sample. The rearrangement links TRBV30 to TRBJ2-2; D is unresolved. Trimming removed 5 bases from V and 2 bases from J, with 6 bases in between. CDR3 length equals 12 residues. Germline loops: CDR1 GTSNPN, CDR2 SVGIG (reference sequence). CDR3 in amino acids: CAWAKNTGELFF. CDR3 nucleotide sequence: TGTGCCTGGGCGAAAAACACCGGGGAGCTGTTTTTT.

This clone was observed a few times. The rearrangement uses TRBV4-3 and TRBJ2-4, with a weak D call TRBD2 (6 bases). The ends were cut back, 3 bases at V and 13 bases at J, with 16 bases in the middle. Germline V lookup: CDR1 LGHNA, CDR2 YSLEER. The CDR3 contains 13 residues. CDR3 DNA: TGCGCCAGCAGCCAGGCGGGGCGCAACGTCCAGTACTTC. Translation gives CASSQAGRNVQYF.

This clone has just a few counts. The rearrangement links TRBV5-8 to TRBJ2-7; no firm D call. The germline V gene has CDR1 SGHTS and CDR2 YDEGEE. The CDR3 spans 15 residues. The V and J ends lost 1 base and 2 bases respectively, with 13 bases between them. The CDR3 bases are TGTGCCAGCAGCTTGTCGGTGGCAGTCACCTACGAGCAGTACTTC. This gives the protein CASSLSVAVTYEQYF.

V is TRBV2 and J is TRBJ2-6; D assignment may be TRBD1 or TRBD2 (5 bases each). V was trimmed by 7 bases and J by 0 bases, leaving 7 bases between them. In germline, CDR1 is SNHLY, CDR2 FYNNEI. CDR3 length: 14 residues. The CDR3 sequence: CASNGGSGANVLTF. The DNA for the CDR3 is TGTGCCAGCAATGGGGGCTCTGGGGCCAACGTCCTGACTTTC.

The chain employs TRBV6-1 and TRBJ2-7; no definite D call. The CDR3 is 16 amino acids. V lost 3 bases to trimming and J lost 0 bases, with 15 bases between them. CDR1 is MNHNS, CDR2 SASEGT, per germline. CDR3: CASSDPAESLSYEQYF. CDR3 nucleotide sequence: TGTGCCAGCAGTGATCCGGCGGAGAGCCTCTCCTACGAGCAGTACTTC.

The sample holds a few counts of this clone. The rearrangement links TRBV6-6 to TRBJ1-4; possible D gene TRBD1, 6 bases. Trimming took 4 bases from V and 3 from J, leaving 9 bases between them. This CDR3 has 14 amino acids. Germline values: CDR1 MNHNY, CDR2 SVGAGI (reference sequence). The CDR3 DNA follows: TGTGCCAGCAGTTCCAGGGGATCTAATGAAAAACTGTTTTTT. Amino acids: CASSSRGSNEKLFF.

The rearrangement links TRBV6-1 to TRBJ1-1, with D maybe TRBD1 (6 bases). The germline V gene has CDR1 MNHNS and CDR2 SASEGT. V was pared by 6 bases and J by 0 bases, with 8 bases between. The CDR3 loop spans 13 amino acids. The CDR3 DNA reads as TGTGCCAGCAGGTGGGGGCTGAACACTGAAGCTTTCTTT. This gives the protein CASRWGLNTEAFF.

This clone has at least ten counts. The CDR3 sequence: CASSPRTRLSLQPQHF. The DNA of the CDR3 is TGTGCCAGCAGTCCTCGGACGCGCCTTTCCCTTCAGCCCCAGCATTTT. The chain employs TRBV27 and TRBJ1-5; D gene unclear. Germline values: CDR1 MNHEY, CDR2 SMNVEV (reference sequence). The V and J ends lost 5 bases and 6 bases respectively, with 20 bases between them. The CDR3 runs to 16 residues.

This clone is a singleton in its sample. The CDR3 DNA is TGTGCCTGGAGTTGGGGGATCGGCTATGGCTACACCTTC. This gives the protein CAWSWGIGYGYTF. The genes are TRBV30 and TRBJ1-2; TRBD1 might be the D (5 bases). This CDR3 region has 13 residues. The V gene lost 2 bases and the J gene lost 4 bases, with 11 bases spanning the gap. In germline, CDR1 is GTSNPN, CDR2 SVGIG (reference sequence).

This clone occurred a few times. This chain joins TRBV7-6 and TRBJ2-1; 9 bases align to TRBD2. The junction had 6 bases not matched to a gene; V was cut back by 4 bases and J by 5 bases. From germline, CDR1 is SGHVS and CDR2 FNYEAQ. The CDR3 spans 15 residues. Here the CDR3 reads CASSSALAGNNEQFF. The CDR3 DNA reads TGTGCCAGCAGCTCCGCGCTAGCGGGGAACAATGAGCAGTTCTTC.

The chain is built from TRBV9 and TRBJ2-3, with a possible D match to TRBD1 (5 bases). CDR3 length equals 15 residues. The V end was cut by 0 bases, the J end by 4 bases, with 12 bases between. The germline gives CDR1 SGDLS, CDR2 YYNGEE. The CDR3 reads CASSVASGMSDTQYF. CDR3 sequence (DNA): TGTGCCAGCAGCGTAGCCTCAGGGATGTCAGATACGCAGTATTTT.

The V and J genes are TRBV7-8 and TRBJ1-6, with D possibly being TRBD1 (6 bases). Trimming removed 2 bases from V and 7 bases from J, with 18 bases in between. Germline V gives CDR1 SGHVS, CDR2 FQNEAQ. The CDR3 has 17 amino acids. In nucleotides, the CDR3 is TGTGCCAGCAGCTTAAGGACAGTGGGCAGGGAAAATTCACCCCTCCACTTT. Its translation: CASSLRTVGRENSPLHF.

The rearrangement uses TRBV6-1 and TRBJ2-7, with a possible D match to TRBD1 (5 bases). This CDR3 comprises 14 residues. Germline values: CDR1 MNHNS, CDR2 SASEGT. V dropped 4 bases and J dropped 2 bases, with 12 bases sitting between them. As DNA, the CDR3 is TGTGCCAGCAGTGCCGTGACAGTCGCCTACGAGCAGTACTTC. This codes for CASSAVTVAYEQYF.

As DNA, the CDR3 is TGTGCCAGCAGTCCACCGCCCGATATAGGTGAGCAGTTCTTC. Residues: CASSPPPDIGEQFF. J is TRBJ2-1 and V is TRBV7-2, with D unresolved. Germline CDR1 is SGHTA and CDR2 is FQGNSA. V lost 6 bases and J 9 bases, leaving 18 bases between the germline ends. The CDR3 spans 14 residues.

The J gene is TRBJ2-7, the V gene TRBV4-3; D possibly corresponds to TRBD2 (6 bases). The ends were cut back, 0 bases at V and 6 bases at J, with 12 bases in the middle. The CDR3 is made up of 14 amino acids. CDR1 LGHNA and CDR2 YSLEER come from the germline V gene. The CDR3 loop reads CASSQDLRGTEQYF. CDR3 in DNA: TGCGCCAGCAGCCAAGATCTCCGCGGGACCGAGCAGTACTTC.